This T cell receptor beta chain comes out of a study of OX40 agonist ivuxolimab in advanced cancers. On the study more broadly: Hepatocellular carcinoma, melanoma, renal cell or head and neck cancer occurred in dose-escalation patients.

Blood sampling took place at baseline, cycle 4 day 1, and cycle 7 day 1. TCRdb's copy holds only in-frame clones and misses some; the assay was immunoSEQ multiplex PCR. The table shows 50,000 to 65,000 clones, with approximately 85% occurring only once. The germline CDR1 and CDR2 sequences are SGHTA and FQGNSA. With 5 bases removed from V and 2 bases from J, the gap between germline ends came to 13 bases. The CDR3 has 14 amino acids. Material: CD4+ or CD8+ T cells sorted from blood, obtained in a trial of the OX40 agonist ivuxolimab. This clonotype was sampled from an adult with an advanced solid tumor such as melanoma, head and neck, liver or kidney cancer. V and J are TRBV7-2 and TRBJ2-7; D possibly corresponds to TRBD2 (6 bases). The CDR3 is CASSQGLPPYEQYF. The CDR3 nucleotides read TGTGCCAGCAGCCAGGGACTTCCCCCCTACGAGCAGTACTTC.